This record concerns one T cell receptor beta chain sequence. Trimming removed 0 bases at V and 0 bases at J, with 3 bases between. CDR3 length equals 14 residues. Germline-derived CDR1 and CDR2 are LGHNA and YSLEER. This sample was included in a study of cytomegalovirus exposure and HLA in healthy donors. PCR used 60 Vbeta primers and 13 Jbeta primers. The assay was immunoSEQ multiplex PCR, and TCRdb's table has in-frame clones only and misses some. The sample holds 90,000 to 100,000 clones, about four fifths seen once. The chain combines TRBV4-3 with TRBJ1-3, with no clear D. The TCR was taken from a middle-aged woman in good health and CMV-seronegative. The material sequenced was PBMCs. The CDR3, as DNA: TGCGCCAGCAGCCAAGATCACTCTGGAAACACCATATATTTT. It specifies CASSQDHSGNTIYF.